This is a list of T cell receptor beta chains from one sample in a study of read filtering for tumor transcriptome and immune sequencing. Via MiXCR, TCRdb re-called the reads, giving one row per CDR3 protein. The sample records tens of thousands of distinct CDR3 sequences, 14% being singletons. The sequencing sample was made of a population of CD138-negative cells sorted from bone marrow. These receptors originate from a donor aged 40 or over with multiple myeloma. Both conserved end residues are part of each CDR3. The D gene is left open where the match is weak. A row's size may be missing; if present it is once, few, many or a size class.

J gene: TRBJ2-7
D gene: TRBD1
clone size: few
V gene: TRBV19
CDR3 protein: CASTKDRGTYEQYF
CDR3 DNA: TGTGCCAGTACCAAAGACAGGGGGACCTACGAGCAGTACTTC

J gene: TRBJ1-1
D gene: TRBD1
clone size: -
V gene: TRBV7-9
CDR3 protein: CASRPLQGIEAFF
CDR3 DNA: TGTGCCAGCAGGCCTCTACAGGGGATCGAAGCTTTCTTT

J gene: TRBJ2-7
D gene: -
clone size: many
V gene: TRBV29-1
CDR3 protein: CSVRGGLSYEQYF
CDR3 DNA: TGCAGCGTCCGAGGGGGTCTCTCCTACGAGCAGTACTTC

J gene: TRBJ2-5
D gene: TRBD1
clone size: many
V gene: TRBV29-1
CDR3 protein: CSTIGQGQETQYF
CDR3 DNA: TGCAGCACGATAGGACAGGGGCAAGAGACCCAGTACTTC

J gene: TRBJ2-1
D gene: -
clone size: medium-sized
V gene: TRBV7-9
CDR3 protein: CASSLGPLNEQFF
CDR3 DNA: TGTGCCAGCAGCTTAGGTCCGCTCAATGAGCAGTTCTTC

J gene: TRBJ1-1
D gene: TRBD1
clone size: many
V gene: TRBV12-3/TRBV12-4
CDR3 protein: CASTWSGTGVPEAFF
CDR3 DNA: TGTGCCAGCACTTGGTCTGGGACAGGCGTCCCTGAAGCTTTCTTT

J gene: TRBJ2-3
D gene: -
clone size: many
V gene: TRBV3-1
CDR3 protein: CASSQERGRFHSTDTQYF
CDR3 DNA: TGTGCCAGCAGCCAAGAACGAGGCCGTTTCCACTCGACAGATACGCAGTATTTT

J gene: TRBJ2-5
D gene: -
clone size: many
V gene: TRBV5-1
CDR3 protein: CASSLTGRGETQYF
CDR3 DNA: TGCGCCAGCAGCTTGACGGGCAGAGGAGAGACCCAGTACTTC

J gene: TRBJ1-1
D gene: -
clone size: many
V gene: TRBV10-3
CDR3 protein: CAISQDWNTEAFF
CDR3 DNA: TGTGCCATCTCGCAGGACTGGAACACTGAAGCTTTCTTT

J gene: TRBJ2-1
D gene: TRBD2
clone size: few
V gene: TRBV4-2
CDR3 protein: CASSPSPSAGGINEQFF
CDR3 DNA: TGTGCCAGCAGCCCCTCCCCCTCAGCGGGGGGAATAAATGAGCAGTTCTTC

J gene: TRBJ1-1
D gene: -
clone size: many
V gene: TRBV7-2
CDR3 protein: CASSFSVTTEAFF
CDR3 DNA: TGTGCCAGCAGCTTTTCAGTGACCACTGAAGCTTTCTTT

J gene: TRBJ1-3
D gene: TRBD1
clone size: many
V gene: TRBV7-9
CDR3 protein: CASSKDRGDTIYF
CDR3 DNA: TGTGCCAGCAGCAAAGACAGGGGGGACACCATATATTTT

J gene: TRBJ2-5
D gene: TRBD1
clone size: many
V gene: TRBV6-2/TRBV6-3
CDR3 protein: CASIRTGKETQYF
CDR3 DNA: TGTGCCAGCATCCGGACAGGCAAAGAGACCCAGTACTTC

J gene: TRBJ2-7
D gene: -
clone size: few
V gene: TRBV5-1
CDR3 protein: CASSLDSRYEQYF
CDR3 DNA: TGCGCCAGCAGCTTGGACAGCCGCTACGAGCAGTACTTC

J gene: TRBJ1-1
D gene: -
clone size: many
V gene: TRBV2
CDR3 protein: CASRPGWNTEAFF
CDR3 DNA: TGTGCCAGCAGACCAGGGTGGAACACTGAAGCTTTCTTT

J gene: TRBJ2-7
D gene: TRBD2
clone size: few
V gene: TRBV7-7
CDR3 protein: CASSPWTSGGISYEQYF
CDR3 DNA: TGTGCTAGCAGCCCGTGGACTAGCGGGGGTATCTCCTACGAGCAGTACTTC

J gene: TRBJ2-5
D gene: -
clone size: many
V gene: TRBV10-3
CDR3 protein: CAISPGRGETQYF
CDR3 DNA: TGTGCCATCAGTCCGGGCCGGGGAGAGACCCAGTACTTC

J gene: TRBJ1-5
D gene: -
clone size: many
V gene: TRBV7-2
CDR3 protein: CASSLVGGVQPQHF
CDR3 DNA: TGTGCCAGCAGCTTAGTGGGTGGAGTTCAGCCCCAGCATTTT

J gene: TRBJ1-1
D gene: TRBD1
clone size: many
V gene: TRBV6-6
CDR3 protein: CASSSDRGPTEAFF
CDR3 DNA: TGTGCCAGCAGTTCGGACAGGGGTCCCACTGAAGCTTTCTTT

J gene: TRBJ2-7
D gene: -
clone size: many
V gene: TRBV28
CDR3 protein: CASSGFSYEQYF
CDR3 DNA: TGTGCCAGCAGCGGCTTCTCCTACGAGCAGTACTTC

J gene: TRBJ2-1
D gene: -
clone size: medium-sized
V gene: TRBV29-1
CDR3 protein: CSVPEQGRGYNEQFF
CDR3 DNA: TGCAGCGTTCCGGAACAGGGAAGAGGGTACAATGAGCAGTTCTTC

J gene: TRBJ2-1
D gene: -
clone size: many
V gene: TRBV7-8
CDR3 protein: CASTQTEGLHEQFF
CDR3 DNA: TGTGCCAGCACCCAAACGGAGGGGTTGCATGAGCAGTTCTTC

J gene: TRBJ1-1
D gene: -
clone size: few
V gene: TRBV12-3/TRBV12-4
CDR3 protein: CASSSQGEVAFF
CDR3 DNA: TGTGCCAGCAGTTCCCAGGGAGAGGTAGCTTTCTTT

J gene: TRBJ2-1
D gene: -
clone size: many
V gene: TRBV7-9
CDR3 protein: CASSRTENEQFF
CDR3 DNA: TGTGCCAGCAGCCGGACTGAAAATGAGCAGTTCTTC

J gene: TRBJ1-1
D gene: -
clone size: few
V gene: TRBV9
CDR3 protein: CASSVEGRVAFF
CDR3 DNA: TGTGCCAGCAGCGTAGAGGGCAGGGTGGCTTTCTTT

J gene: TRBJ1-5
D gene: -
clone size: once
V gene: TRBV19
CDR3 protein: CASSYSLGGPGNQPQHF
CDR3 DNA: TGTGCCAGTAGTTACTCTCTAGGGGGGCCGGGCAATCAGCCCCAGCATTTT

J gene: TRBJ1-4
D gene: -
clone size: many
V gene: TRBV7-9
CDR3 protein: CASSLRTGWGEKLFF
CDR3 DNA: TGTGCCAGCAGCTTAAGAACAGGGTGGGGTGAAAAACTGTTTTTT

J gene: TRBJ2-7
D gene: -
clone size: many
V gene: TRBV20-1
CDR3 protein: CSAPMDTAYEQYF
CDR3 DNA: TGCAGTGCTCCGATGGACACGGCCTACGAGCAGTACTTC

J gene: TRBJ2-1
D gene: -
clone size: -
V gene: TRBV28
CDR3 protein: CATSGGSPAYNEQFF
CDR3 DNA: TGTGCCACCTCAGGAGGGAGCCCGGCCTACAATGAGCAGTTCTTC

J gene: TRBJ1-1
D gene: -
clone size: many
V gene: TRBV5-6
CDR3 protein: CASSYRNTEAFF
CDR3 DNA: TGTGCCAGCAGCTATAGGAACACTGAAGCTTTCTTT

J gene: TRBJ2-7
D gene: -
clone size: many
V gene: TRBV7-9
CDR3 protein: CASSQGPEGYF
CDR3 DNA: TGTGCCAGCAGCCAGGGACCCGAGGGGTACTTC

J gene: TRBJ2-5
D gene: TRBD2
clone size: many
V gene: TRBV6-5
CDR3 protein: CASSRPRGVGETQYF
CDR3 DNA: TGTGCCAGCAGTCGCCCCCGGGGGGTGGGGGAGACCCAGTACTTC

J gene: TRBJ2-7
D gene: TRBD2
clone size: many
V gene: TRBV4-3
CDR3 protein: CASSQDPAGGHYEQYF
CDR3 DNA: TGCGCCAGCAGCCAAGATCCAGCGGGGGGGCACTACGAGCAGTACTTC

J gene: TRBJ2-1
D gene: -
clone size: many
V gene: TRBV7-9
CDR3 protein: CASSLANEQFF
CDR3 DNA: TGTGCCAGCAGCTTAGCAAATGAGCAGTTCTTC

J gene: TRBJ1-1
D gene: TRBD1
clone size: many
V gene: TRBV20-1
CDR3 protein: CRTYRTGDTEAFF
CDR3 DNA: TGCAGAACGTACAGGACAGGGGATACTGAAGCTTTCTTT

J gene: TRBJ2-1
D gene: -
clone size: many
V gene: TRBV7-2
CDR3 protein: CASSLVGGLSYNEQFF
CDR3 DNA: TGTGCCAGCAGCCTGGTAGGGGGGCTCTCCTACAATGAGCAGTTCTTC

J gene: TRBJ2-5
D gene: -
clone size: -
V gene: TRBV28
CDR3 protein: CASSLNAGFQETQYF
CDR3 DNA: TGTGCCAGCAGTTTGAACGCCGGATTCCAAGAGACCCAGTACTTC

J gene: TRBJ2-3
D gene: TRBD2
clone size: many
V gene: TRBV7-9
CDR3 protein: CASSGSSGVSQYF
CDR3 DNA: TGTGCCAGCAGCGGTTCTAGCGGGGTGTCACAGTATTTT

J gene: TRBJ1-1
D gene: -
clone size: few
V gene: TRBV4-1
CDR3 protein: CASSQVEGAEAFF
CDR3 DNA: TGCGCCAGCAGCCAAGTCGAGGGGGCTGAAGCTTTCTTT

J gene: TRBJ1-2
D gene: -
clone size: many
V gene: TRBV7-9
CDR3 protein: CASSLDGLTGYTF
CDR3 DNA: TGTGCCAGCAGCTTAGACGGGCTCACGGGCTACACCTTC